This T cell receptor (beta chain) derives from a study of tumor and adjacent non-tumor tissue in lung cancer. In the study overall: Patients comprised about a dozen adenocarcinoma, a couple of squamous cell carcinoma and 1 small cell lung cancer.

Study-wide results and caveats: Compared with tumor, normal lung showed significantly lower TCR diversity. Tumor TCR diversity, when higher, was linked to shorter survival.

The CDR3 is made up of 13 amino acids. Germline CDR1 and CDR2: MNHNS and SASEGT. This sample's RNA came from whole unsorted tissue. This non-tumor lung sample came from over 3 cm beyond the tumor edge. Newly diagnosed lung cancer patients had thoracic surgery in China, August–late 2014, without prior chemotherapy. The library came from three nested PCR rounds adapted from ARM-PCR protocols. TCRdb re-called the multiplex PCR reads with MiXCR, one entry per CDR3 protein. The data contain some 100,000 distinct CDR3 sequences, roughly two thirds of them singletons. To note about this clonotype: Its specificity is not known. An end of the junction does not agree with germline; a read error may underlie this.

Sequencing used distant non-tumor lung tissue. The rearrangement links TRBV6-1 to TRBJ1-5; D call uncertain. This receptor was obtained from a man aged 30 to 45 with non-small cell lung cancer. The DNA of the CDR3 is TGTGCCGGCAGTACGGGCAGGAATCAGCCCCAGCATTTT. Translating it yields CAGSTGRNQPQHF.